Each of the 9 T cell receptor beta chains below was sequenced from the same sample in a study of T cells in localized non-small cell lung cancer. Measured with immunoSEQ multiplex PCR; TCRdb has only the in-frame clones, and not every one. Altogether about 9,200 clones are present, roughly nine tenths being singletons, with the ten largest covering under 2.5%. The specimen was peripheral blood, collected before any cancer treatment. These receptors came from a female donor at least 60 years old with stage II squamous cell lung carcinoma.

The chain is built from TRBV21-1 and TRBJ1-4. TRBV21-1 is flagged as a pseudogene. This CDR3 has 12 amino acids. The chain's CDR3 is CAKGRGNEKLFF. The CDR3 nucleotides are TGTGCCAAGGGACGGGGAAATGAAAAACTGTTTTTT.

The gene calls are TRBV5-1 and TRBJ1-4; TRBD1 agrees at 9 bases. The CDR3 totals 15 residues. J was trimmed by 7 bases and V by 4 bases; bases with no gene match: 8. Germline V gives CDR1 SGHRS, CDR2 YFSETQ. CDR3 sequence reads: CASSPRQGESEKLFF. The CDR3 DNA follows: TGCGCCAGCAGCCCCCGACAGGGGGAATCTGAAAAACTGTTTTTT.

The V and J genes are TRBV5-4 and TRBJ1-1; a possible D gene is TRBD1 (6 bases). Deletions cut 3 bases from V and 1 base from J, with 7 bases between. The CDR3 consists of 13 residues. Germline-derived CDR1 and CDR2 are SGHNT and YYREEE (reference sequence). CDR3: CASSWTANTEAFF. The CDR3 DNA is TGTGCCAGCAGCTGGACAGCGAACACTGAAGCTTTCTTT. The whole variable domain, remainder taken from reference TRBV5-4 and TRBJ1-1, is ETGVTQSPTHLIKTRGQQVTLRCSSQSGHNTVSWYQQALGQGPQFIFQYYREEENGRGNFPPRFSGLQFPNYSSELNVNALELDDSALYLCASSWTANTEAFFGQGTRLTVV.

The table lists this clone with a few counts. This chain's CDR3 is CASSIVSSRSGANVLTF. The DNA of the CDR3 is TGTGCCAGTAGTATAGTGAGCAGCCGCTCTGGGGCCAACGTCCTGACTTTC. The genes are TRBV19 and TRBJ2-6; no reliable D call. The germline V gene encodes CDR1 LNHDA and CDR2 SQIVND (reference sequence). Trimming took off 1 base at V and 0 bases at J, with 10 bases between the two ends. The CDR3 consists of 17 residues.

The rearrangement joins TRBV30 to TRBJ1-1; maybe TRBD1 (6 bases). CDR1 and CDR2 (germline): GTSNPN, SVGIG (reference sequence). The CDR3 has 15 residues. V was trimmed by 2 bases and J by 4 bases, leaving 17 bases between them. CDR3 sequence (DNA): TGTGCCTGGAGTAACGGGAAGGGGGTATTCACTGAAGCTTTCTTT. This translates into CAWSNGKGVFTEAFF.

V is TRBV10-1 and J is TRBJ1-1; D possibly corresponds to TRBD1 (5 bases). Germline CDR1 WNHNN, CDR2 SYGVQD (reference sequence). This CDR3 comprises 11 residues. V was pared by 4 bases and J by 6 bases, with 6 bases between. This CDR3 reads CASSGGAEAFF. CDR3 sequence (DNA): TGCGCCAGCAGTGGGGGGGCTGAAGCTTTCTTT.

The chain uses TRBV6-1 and TRBJ1-5; no firm D call. The CDR3 contains 16 residues. V lost 1 base to trimming and J lost 3 bases, with 13 bases between them. Germline CDR1 is MNHNS and CDR2 is SASEGT. This CDR3 reads CASSEDPFRINQPQHF. DNA of the CDR3: TGTGCCAGCAGTGAAGACCCATTTAGGATCAATCAGCCCCAGCATTTT.

The chain combines TRBV28 with TRBJ1-5; D gene uncertain. Trimming left V 7 bases short and J 2 bases short, with 9 bases between. CDR1 and CDR2 from the germline V gene are MDHEN and SYDVKM. CDR3 length equals 13 residues. CDR3 nucleotides: TGTGCCAGCACTCTGGACGGCAATCAGCCCCAGCATTTT. It specifies CASTLDGNQPQHF.

This sequence joins TRBV5-1 and TRBJ2-3; 7 positions agree with TRBD1. The CDR3 length is 15 residues. Trimming took 5 bases from V and 0 from J; bases not matched to a gene: 6. Germline V gene lookup returns CDR1 SGHRS and CDR2 YFSETQ. Here the CDR3 DNA reads TGCGCCAGCAGTTTGAGGGGGCCGAGCACAGATACGCAGTATTTT. It is translated as CASSLRGPSTDTQYF.